This TCR beta chain emerged from a study of chemoradiotherapy in HPV16-positive cancers. For the study at large: Functional T-cell assays on a couple of HPV16-positive patients' cells defined candidate HPV-specific clones and common TCR motifs.

As regards this clone: What it binds is not known.

Profiling relied on immunoSEQ multiplex PCR, and the TCRdb table lists in-frame clones only, not all of them. In the table there are about 12,000 clones, around 90% of which are singletons. Samples were taken several times over chemoradiotherapy. Findings and caveats of the study: Candidate HPV-specific clones and E7-related TCR motifs grew in tumor during treatment. Functional assays defining HPV-specific T cells used only a couple of HPV16-positive patients.

V shed 4 bases and J 7 bases; nucleotides not matched to a gene: 12. CDR1 is SGHTS and CDR2 is YDEGEE in the germline V gene. The CDR3 loop spans 16 amino acids. This material was collected from a patient who underwent chemoradiotherapy. V and J are TRBV5-8 and TRBJ1-5, with TRBD1 matching 9 bases. The origin of this receptor is a human donor with HPV-associated anogenital cancer. The CDR3, as DNA: TGTGCCAGCAGCCATTATGGGACAGGGACGGGGCAGCCCCAGCATTTT. Its protein is CASSHYGTGTGQPQHF.